This T cell receptor beta chain was recorded in a study of blood T cell repertoires in COVID-19. The wider study: Some COVID-19 samples were acute and others convalescent; all came from the United States, Italy and Spain.

The CDR3 covers 15 residues. Looked up from germline, CDR1 is MNHEY and CDR2 is SVGAGI. The V end was cut by 6 bases, the J end by 3 bases, with 15 bases between. TCRdb's table, derived via immunoSEQ multiplex PCR, lists solely in-frame clones and lacks some. The sample contains hundreds of thousands of clones, 70% to 90% of which appear only once. The sample comprised PBMCs or T cells enriched from blood (not recorded which). The TCR comes from a woman in her 30s who had been exposed to COVID-19. The chain recombines TRBV6-5 with TRBJ1-5; the D is unclear. The DNA for the CDR3 is TGTGCCAGCAGCCGCGGACGGGAGATCAATCAGCCCCAGCATTTT. Protein product: CASSRGREINQPQHF.